Sequencing of this TCR beta chain was carried out in a study of blood T cell repertoires in COVID-19. Overall study: COVID-19 samples, acute and convalescent, were from the United States, Italy and Spain.

Losses at the gene ends were 5 bases for V and 4 bases for J; bases not matched to a gene: 12. Germline CDR1 is SGHRS and CDR2 is YFSETQ. The CDR3 runs 16 residues. In the authors' workflow: Reference gene primer amplification yielded estimated nucleated cell counts. Sequencing was performed with immunoSEQ multiplex PCR; in TCRdb, only in-frame clones are kept and a portion is missing. That table gives V, J and clone size, and the DNA gave D and trimming. The sample has approximately 100,000 clones, about 90% seen once; the top ten hold roughly 15%. The receptor's source is a man aged 50 or older with acute or convalescent COVID-19. The sequencing sample was made of peripheral blood. The rearrangement links TRBV5-1 to TRBJ1-2, with TRBD1 matching over 9 bases. The DNA for the CDR3 is TGCGCCAGCAGTTCATCCCGGACAGGGGTGAGCTATGGCTACACCTTC. Protein product: CASSSSRTGVSYGYTF.